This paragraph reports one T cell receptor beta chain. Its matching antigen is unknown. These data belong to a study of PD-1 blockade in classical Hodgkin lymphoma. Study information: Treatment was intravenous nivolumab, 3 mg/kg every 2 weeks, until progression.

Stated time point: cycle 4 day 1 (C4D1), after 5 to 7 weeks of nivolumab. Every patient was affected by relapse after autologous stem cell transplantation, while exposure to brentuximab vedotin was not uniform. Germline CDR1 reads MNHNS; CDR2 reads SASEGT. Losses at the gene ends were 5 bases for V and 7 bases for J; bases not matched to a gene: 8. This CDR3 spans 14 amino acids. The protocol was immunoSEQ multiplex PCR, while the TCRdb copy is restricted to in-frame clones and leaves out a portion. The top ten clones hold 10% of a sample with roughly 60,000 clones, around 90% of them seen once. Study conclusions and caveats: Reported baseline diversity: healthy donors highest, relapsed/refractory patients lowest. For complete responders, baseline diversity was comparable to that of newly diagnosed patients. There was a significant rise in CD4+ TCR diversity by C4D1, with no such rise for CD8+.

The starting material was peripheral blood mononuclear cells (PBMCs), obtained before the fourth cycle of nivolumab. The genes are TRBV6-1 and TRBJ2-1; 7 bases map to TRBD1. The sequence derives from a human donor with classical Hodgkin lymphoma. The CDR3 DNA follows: TGTGCCAGCAGTCAAGGGGGCAGGGGGAATGAGCAGTTCTTC. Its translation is CASSQGGRGNEQFF.